These T cell receptor beta chains were read from a single sample in a study of graft-versus-host responses after intestinal transplantation. Antigens of these TCRs are unknown. Sequencing used immunoSEQ multiplex PCR; TCRdb keeps in-frame clones, though not all of them. The sample has tens of thousands of clones; about 95% are singletons. Sequences were derived from unstimulated CD4+ T cells sorted from spleen or lymph node cells, sampled before transplant. The receptors were gathered from a human donor who was the organ donor for an intestinal transplant. The CDR3 runs from the conserved cysteine through the conserved F or W. Each record gives: V gene, clone size, J gene, D gene, CDR3 protein, CDR3 DNA. A D gene is named only where the DNA matches it firmly. Not every row has a clone size; where given, it reads once, few, many or a size class.

TRBV6-5	NA	TRBJ1-6	NA	CASSDPFYNSPLHF	TGTGCCAGCAGTGACCCATTCTATAATTCACCCCTCCACTTT
TRBV7-2	NA	TRBJ1-1	NA	CASSAYRGAFF	TGTGCCAGCAGCGCATACCGGGGAGCTTTCTTT
TRBV12-5	NA	TRBJ2-1	TRBD2	CASGLGLAGEREQFF	TGTGCTAGTGGTCTCGGACTAGCGGGGGAGCGGGAGCAGTTCTTC
TRBV28	NA	TRBJ1-1	NA	CASSFGHLEAFF	TGTGCCAGCAGTTTCGGACACCTTGAAGCTTTCTTT
TRBV2	NA	TRBJ2-7	TRBD1	CASSDLVGTGYEQYF	TGTGCCAGCAGTGATCTCGTCGGGACAGGCTACGAGCAGTACTTC
TRBV2	NA	TRBJ1-3	NA	CASSAQGSGNTIYF	TGTGCCAGCAGCGCACAGGGATCCGGAAACACCATATATTTT
TRBV5-1	once	TRBJ2-1	TRBD2	CASSLVAGGDLNEQFF	TGCGCCAGCAGCTTGGTTGCGGGGGGGGACCTCAATGAGCAGTTCTTC
TRBV11-2	NA	TRBJ1-1	NA	CASSFQGMDTEAFF	TGTGCCAGCAGCTTCCAGGGTATGGACACTGAAGCTTTCTTT
TRBV5-1	once	TRBJ2-6	NA	CASSSPGTGANVLTF	TGCGCCAGCAGCTCTCCAGGGACTGGGGCCAACGTCCTGACTTTC
TRBV27	NA	TRBJ1-2	TRBD1	CASSLYGTGTFFGYGYTF	TGTGCCAGCAGTTTATATGGGACAGGGACCTTTTTTGGATATGGCTACACCTTC
TRBV11-1	few	TRBJ1-2	NA	CASSFLGYYGYTF	TGTGCCAGCAGCTTTCTGGGCTACTATGGCTACACCTTC
TRBV11-3	NA	TRBJ2-5	NA	CASSLEFQETQYF	TGTGCCAGCAGCTTAGAATTTCAAGAGACCCAGTACTTC
TRBV5-1	NA	TRBJ2-7	NA	CASSFIGFSYEQYF	TGCGCCAGCAGCTTCATCGGGTTCTCCTACGAGCAGTACTTC
TRBV28	NA	TRBJ2-7	TRBD1	CASTRGQGAYEQYF	TGTGCCAGCACGAGAGGACAGGGAGCGTACGAGCAGTACTTC
TRBV30	once	TRBJ1-4	NA	CAWMHRANEKLFF	TGTGCCTGGATGCATAGGGCTAATGAAAAACTGTTTTTT
TRBV19	NA	TRBJ1-2	NA	CASSDRNYGYTF	TGTGCCAGTAGTGACAGGAACTATGGCTACACCTTC
TRBV28	NA	TRBJ2-2	NA	CASSSSPGHLGGANTGELFF	TGTGCCAGCAGTTCTTCCCCCGGGCATTTGGGGGGGGCTAACACCGGGGAGCTGTTTTTT
TRBV5-1	NA	TRBJ2-7	NA	CASSSISGSTYEQYF	TGCGCCAGCAGCTCTATTTCAGGGTCCACCTACGAGCAGTACTTC
TRBV4-1	NA	TRBJ1-3	TRBD1	CASSQGTSGQNLLRSSGNTIYF	TGCGCCAGCAGCCAAGGGACCTCGGGACAGAACCTTCTCCGCTCCTCTGGAAACACCATATATTTT
TRBV10-3	NA	TRBJ1-2	TRBD1	CAIWDSYGYTF	TGTGCCATCTGGGACAGCTATGGCTACACCTTC
TRBV7-2	NA	TRBJ2-5	NA	CASSLDGGRGETQYF	TGTGCCAGCAGCTTGGACGGGGGTCGCGGCGAGACCCAGTACTTC
TRBV13	once	TRBJ1-2	NA	CASSLGTQLYGYTF	TGTGCCAGCAGCTTAGGGACCCAACTCTATGGCTACACCTTC
TRBV11-2	NA	TRBJ2-5	NA	CASSNRGGAETQYF	TGTGCCAGCAGCAACAGGGGAGGGGCAGAGACCCAGTACTTC
TRBV16	NA	TRBJ1-2	NA	CASSQSYGLGYTF	TGTGCCAGCAGCCAATCGTATGGGCTCGGCTACACCTTC
TRBV5-6	once	TRBJ1-2	NA	CASSSLRTVVTTF	TGTGCCAGCAGCTCGCTCCGGACAGTCGTTACCACATTC
TRBV5-1	NA	TRBJ2-5	NA	CASSFGQFETQYF	TGCGCCAGCAGCTTCGGACAGTTTGAGACCCAGTACTTC
TRBV19	NA	TRBJ1-5	NA	CASSIEEGPNQPQHF	TGTGCCAGTAGTATAGAAGAAGGGCCCAATCAGCCCCAGCATTTT
TRBV5-4	NA	TRBJ1-2	TRBD1	CASSLGGTGDYGYTF	TGTGCCAGCAGCTTAGGGGGGACAGGGGACTATGGCTACACCTTC
TRBV5-5	NA	TRBJ1-2	NA	CASSLVEAGQRYGYTF	TGTGCCAGCAGCTTGGTCGAAGCGGGACAACGCTATGGCTACACCTTC
TRBV28	NA	TRBJ1-1	TRBD1	CASSIPGGSAGTEAFF	TGTGCCAGCAGCATCCCAGGGGGATCGGCGGGAACTGAAGCTTTCTTT
TRBV5-1	NA	TRBJ1-3	NA	CASSLDPGLLSSGNTIYF	TGCGCCAGCAGCTTGGACCCTGGACTGCTAAGCTCTGGAAACACCATATATTTT
TRBV7-2	NA	TRBJ1-6	TRBD1	CASSLTGGVSPLHF	TGTGCCAGCAGCTTAACAGGGGGCGTTTCACCCCTCCACTTT
TRBV6-6	NA	TRBJ2-5	NA	CASSYFQGGETQYF	TGTGCCAGCAGTTACTTCCAGGGTGGGGAGACCCAGTACTTC
TRBV28	NA	TRBJ1-2	NA	CASRRGAGDGYTF	TGTGCCAGCAGGCGAGGGGCAGGGGATGGCTACACCTTC
TRBV9	NA	TRBJ2-1	NA	CASSVVRSSYNEQFF	TGTGCCAGCAGCGTAGTCAGAAGCTCCTACAATGAGCAGTTCTTC
TRBV6-5	NA	TRBJ1-2	TRBD1	CASSRDRGHGYGYTF	TGTGCCAGCAGTCGGGACAGGGGGCACGGCTATGGCTACACCTTC
TRBV11-3	NA	TRBJ2-1	NA	CASSSGFTYNEQFF	TGTGCCAGCAGCTCCGGCTTTACTTACAATGAGCAGTTCTTC
TRBV30	NA	TRBJ2-7	NA	CAWNQLGTWYEQYF	TGTGCCTGGAATCAACTGGGGACTTGGTACGAGCAGTACTTC
TRBV7-2	NA	TRBJ2-7	TRBD1	CASSPGTGRYEQYF	TGTGCCAGCAGCCCCGGGACAGGCCGCTACGAGCAGTACTTC
TRBV7-2	NA	TRBJ1-4	NA	CASSLVSASNEKLFF	TGTGCCAGCAGCTTAGTTTCGGCCTCAAATGAAAAACTGTTTTTT
TRBV23-1	NA	TRBJ2-3	TRBD1	CASSQSIDRGVLFGTDTQYF	TGCGCCAGCAGTCAATCGATCGACAGGGGGGTCTTATTCGGCACAGATACGCAGTATTTT
TRBV15	NA	TRBJ1-6	NA	CATSRDQNSPLHF	TGTGCCACCAGCAGAGATCAGAATTCACCCCTCCACTTT